Presented here are 10 T cell receptor beta chains from one specimen sequenced in a study of T cells in Graves' hyperthyroidism and ophthalmopathy. Authors of the study amplified TCR beta CDR3 regions from RNA transcripts. An initial round of RT-PCR targeting the TCR CDR3 relied on the HTBI primer set. From the multiplex PCR reads, TCRdb called clonotypes with MiXCR, one entry per CDR3 protein. The table lists about half a million distinct CDR3 sequences, roughly a quarter of them singletons, with about 11% in the top ten. The sample consisted of blood. Source of these receptors: a woman younger than 45 with Graves' ophthalmopathy.

The V gene is TRBV6-2 or TRBV6-3, the J gene TRBJ2-7; D unclear. With 3 bases removed from V and 4 bases from J, the gap between germline ends came to 10 bases. Germline CDR1 and CDR2: MNHEY and SVGEGT. The CDR3 contains 13 residues. CDR3 coding DNA: TGTGCCAGCAGTTATCGCCAGGAATACGAGCAGTACTTC. Its protein is CASSYRQEYEQYF.

This clonotype was observed many times. V gene TRBV18 combines with J gene TRBJ1-2, with D possibly matching TRBD1 (6 bases). V was pared by 5 bases and J by 6 bases, with 16 bases between. This CDR3 is 14 amino acids long. Germline loops: CDR1 KGHSH, CDR2 LQKENI. The CDR3 here is CASSATGAADGYTF. Here the CDR3 DNA reads TGTGCCAGCTCAGCGACGGGGGCGGCAGATGGCTACACCTTC.

The rearrangement joins TRBV4-3 to TRBJ2-4; D may match TRBD1 or TRBD2 (5 bases each). The CDR3 has 14 amino acids. Germline V CDR1 and CDR2: LGHNA, YSLEER. Trimming removed 8 bases from V and 7 bases from J, with 18 bases in between. The CDR3 sequence is CASSLGTEANIQYF. CDR3 nucleotides: TGCGCCAGCTCGTTGGGGACCGAGGCGAACATTCAGTACTTC.

In the case of this clonotype: A much more abundant neighbour one base away suggests this may be a read error. The chain carries TRBV12-3 or TRBV12-4 and TRBJ2-7, with D tentatively TRBD1 or TRBD2 (6 bases each). The CDR3 totals 14 residues. The CDR3 nucleotides are TGTGCCAGCAGTCCGGGGGCTTCAGGCTACGAGCACTACTTC. Its protein is CASSPGASGYEHYF.

This clonotype was seen ten or more times. The V call is TRBV20-1, the J call TRBJ1-1; D possibly corresponds to TRBD1 (5 bases). Trimming cost V 6 bases and J 0 bases, with 11 bases left between them. CDR3 length: 13 amino acids. Germline-derived CDR1 and CDR2 are DFQATT and SNEGSKA (reference sequence). This CDR3 reads CSANRLMNTEAFF. The CDR3, as DNA: TGCAGTGCGAACAGGCTCATGAACACTGAAGCTTTCTTT.

This clonotype was found a few times. V is TRBV19 and J is TRBJ1-5; D is undetermined. The CDR3 runs 14 residues. V was clipped by 3 bases and J by 6 bases, with 12 bases between them. Per germline, CDR1 LNHDA and CDR2 SQIVND (reference sequence). The CDR3 is CASSISASLQPQHF. CDR3 DNA: TGTGCCAGTAGTATTTCGGCATCACTTCAGCCCCAGCATTTT.

The chain carries TRBV25-1 and TRBJ1-2, with D possibly TRBD1 on 5 matching bases. Germline loops: CDR1 MGHDK, CDR2 SYGVNS. V was cut by 2 bases and J by 4 bases, with 8 bases left in between. The CDR3 has 13 residues. The DNA of the CDR3 is TGTGCCAGCAGTGAACTAGACAGCTATGGCTACACCTTC. Translated: CASSELDSYGYTF.

This clonotype was detected ten times or more. V and J are TRBV7-2 and TRBJ2-5; D tentatively fits TRBD1 or TRBD2 (7 bases each). The germline V and J ends were trimmed by 10 bases and 5 bases, with 26 bases remaining between them. Germline lookup yields CDR1 SGHTA and CDR2 FQGNSA. The CDR3 is 16 amino acids. The CDR3 is CATLLRGGGAVETQYF. The CDR3 coding sequence is TGTGCCACCCTACTCAGGGGGGGGGGGGCCGTGGAGACCCAGTACTTC.

The gene calls are TRBV5-5 and TRBJ1-1; 8 bases agree with TRBD1. CDR3 length: 14 residues. The germline V gene has CDR1 SGHKS and CDR2 YYEKEE (reference sequence). V lost 4 bases, J lost 5 bases, and 7 bases stayed unmatched. CDR3 amino acids: CASSTQGVWTEAFF. The CDR3 DNA reads TGTGCCAGCAGCACACAGGGGGTGTGGACTGAAGCTTTCTTT.

The chain has TRBV28 and TRBJ2-5; D possibly uses TRBD1 or TRBD2 (5 bases each). This CDR3 region has 14 residues. CDR1 is MDHEN and CDR2 is SYDVKM in the germline V gene. V lost 5 bases to trimming and J lost 0 bases, with 10 bases between them. The CDR3 region is CASSDTGHQETQYF. In nucleotides, the CDR3 is TGTGCCAGCAGTGACACGGGACACCAAGAGACCCAGTACTTC.